Following are 20 T cell receptor beta chains from one sample sequenced in a study of PD-L1 blockade in urothelial cancer. Specified time point: peripheral blood 6 weeks after treatment start. The data were produced by immunoSEQ multiplex PCR, yet TCRdb's version contains in-frame clones alone and is incomplete. The sample comprises 25,000 to 30,000 clones, about 80% of which are singletons, and 3% to 4% rests with the top ten. The sample here was PBMCs, taken around atezolizumab (anti-PD-L1) treatment. The receptor source for this set is a man between 65 and 85 years old with urothelial cancer.

The rearrangement links TRBV5-4 to TRBJ1-1; unclear D gene. This CDR3 spans 13 amino acids. V was pared by 4 bases and J by 3 bases, with 10 bases between. The germline V gene encodes CDR1 SGHNT and CDR2 YYREEE (reference sequence). The CDR3 DNA reads as TGTGCCAGCAGCGCCGGCGCGGACACTGAAGCTTTCTTT. It codes for CASSAGADTEAFF.

This clone has just a few counts. The chain couples TRBV7-5 to TRBJ2-6; the D segment call TRBD2 is taken from the table without a DNA check. TRBV7-5 is labeled a pseudogene. CDR3 length: 17 amino acids. The CDR3 loop is CAPPGGPRGSGANVLTF. DNA of the CDR3: TGTGCCCCCCCTGGAGGCCCCCGGGGCTCTGGGGCCAACGTCCTGACTTTC.

This clone was detected a few times. The V and J genes are TRBV7-8 and TRBJ2-3; 11 bases line up with TRBD2. CDR1 SGHVS and CDR2 FQNEAQ come from the germline V gene. The CDR3 runs 15 residues. J gave up 8 bases and V 5 bases, and 9 bases lay outside the gene matches. The CDR3 reads CASSPTGTSGRTQYF. CDR3 in DNA: TGTGCCAGCAGCCCCACCGGGACTAGCGGACGTACGCAGTATTTT. Supplemented by reference TRBV7-8 and TRBJ2-3, the full variable domain reads GAGVSQSPRYKVAKRGQDVALRCDPISGHVSLFWYQQALGQGPEFLTYFQNEAQLDKSGLPSDRFFAERPEGSVSTLKIQRTQQEDSAVYLCASSPTGTSGRTQYFGPGTRLTVL.

The V and J genes are TRBV28 and TRBJ2-3; 10 bases are shared with TRBD1. With V trimmed by 5 bases and J by 3 bases, 11 bases remained unmatched. Looked up from germline, CDR1 is MDHEN and CDR2 is SYDVKM. This CDR3 contains 17 residues. The CDR3 is CASSLPGTGVRTDTQYF. The CDR3 DNA reads as TGTGCCAGCAGTCTCCCAGGGACAGGGGTTCGTACAGATACGCAGTATTTT.

CDR3: CASSWDRAYEQYF. The DNA of the CDR3 is TGTGCCAGCAGCTGGGACAGAGCCTACGAGCAGTACTTC. The genes are TRBV5-4 and TRBJ2-7; 7 bases fit TRBD1. The germline gives CDR1 SGHNT, CDR2 YYREEE (reference sequence). This CDR3 region has 13 residues. The V gene end was trimmed by 3 bases and the J gene end by 2 bases; junction bases not matched to a gene: 2.

This clone was counted between two and nine times. V is TRBV2 and J is TRBJ1-2; possible D gene TRBD1, 6 bases. The CDR3 is 12 amino acids. Deletions cut 6 bases from V and 5 bases from J, with 10 bases between. Looked up from germline, CDR1 is SNHLY and CDR2 is FYNNEI. DNA of the CDR3: TGTGCCAGCAGGGGACAATCGTATGGCTACACCTTC. Amino acids: CASRGQSYGYTF.

The CDR3 sequence is CASSPLALRLAENSGANVLTF. CDR3 nucleotide sequence: TGTGCCAGCAGCCCCCTGGCACTTCGGTTAGCGGAGAACTCTGGGGCCAACGTCCTGACTTTC. V usage is TRBV7-3 and J usage is TRBJ2-6; a weak D match, TRBD2 (6 bases). Germline CDR1 reads SGHTA; CDR2 reads FQGTGA. The CDR3 runs 21 residues. Trimming cost V 5 bases and J 0 bases, with 26 bases left between them.

This clone has just one count. V usage is TRBV18 and J usage is TRBJ1-1; 9 bases are shared with TRBD1. Unmatched junction bases numbered 7, after V lost 0 bases and J lost 5 bases. Per the germline V gene, CDR1 is KGHSH and CDR2 is LQKENI. The CDR3 extends over 16 amino acids. The CDR3 nucleotides are TGTGCCAGCTCACCACCTCGGACAGGGGTATTAACTGAAGCTTTCTTT. It encodes CASSPPRTGVLTEAFF.

This chain uses TRBV18 with TRBJ2-5; D ambiguous. The CDR3 has 13 amino acids. With 2 bases removed from V and 4 bases from J, the gap between germline ends came to 8 bases. The germline gives CDR1 KGHSH, CDR2 LQKENI. This CDR3 is CASSPNVVETQYF. The CDR3 coding sequence is TGTGCCAGCTCACCAAATGTAGTAGAGACCCAGTACTTC.

In DNA form, the CDR3 reads TGTGCCAGCAGCGTGGGGCATGCTGGGACCCAGTACTTC. Translation gives CASSVGHAGTQYF. The chain joins TRBV9 to TRBJ2-5, with a weak D call TRBD1 (5 bases). CDR3 size: 13 residues. Germline CDR1 SGDLS, CDR2 YYNGEE. V was shortened by 2 bases and J by 7 bases, with 12 bases between the two germline ends.

This clone was recorded a few times. This chain joins TRBV6-1 and TRBJ2-7; 7 bases map to TRBD1. With 7 bases clipped from V and 7 bases from J, the junction kept 16 bases outside the gene matches. Germline-derived CDR1 and CDR2 are MNHNS and SASEGT. There are 15 residues in the CDR3. DNA for the CDR3: TGTGCCAGCAATGTTCCGGACAGGTCGTTGTATGAGCAGTACTTC. Translating gives CASNVPDRSLYEQYF.

This clone was seen a few times. This sequence joins TRBV7-2 and TRBJ1-6; possibly TRBD1 for D (5 bases). V lost 5 bases to trimming and J lost 7 bases, with 12 bases between them. The length of the CDR3 is 14 residues. The germline V gene encodes CDR1 SGHTA and CDR2 FQGNSA. CDR3 nucleotide sequence: TGTGCCAGCAGCCCCCGAGACAGCAATTCACCCCTCCACTTT. Amino acids: CASSPRDSNSPLHF.

In this sample, this clone is medium-sized. The chain carries TRBV6-1 and TRBJ1-5, with D possibly TRBD1 on 5 matching bases. The germline CDR1 and CDR2 sequences are MNHNS and SASEGT. CDR3 length equals 16 residues. The ends were cut back, 2 bases at V and 1 base at J, with 12 bases in the middle. As DNA, the CDR3 is TGTGCCAGCAGTGAATGGGGAGGGGAAAGCAATCAGCCCCAGCATTTT. Amino acids: CASSEWGGESNQPQHF.

This sequence joins TRBV28 and TRBJ1-6; 8 bases are a match to TRBD1. The CDR3 runs 16 residues. Per the germline V gene, CDR1 is MDHEN and CDR2 is SYDVKM. Losses at the gene ends were 6 bases for V and 5 bases for J; bases not matched to a gene: 9. CDR3 in amino acids: CASSSGTGVDNSPLHF. Here the CDR3 DNA reads TGTGCCAGCAGCTCAGGGACAGGCGTGGATAATTCACCCCTCCACTTT.

This clone was observed a single time. This chain connects TRBV5-1 to TRBJ2-2; 16 nucleotides match TRBD2. CDR1 SGHRS and CDR2 YFSETQ come from the germline V gene. J was trimmed by 6 bases and V by 4 bases; bases with no gene match: 6. The CDR3 sequence is 17 residues long. The CDR3 region is CASSRGLAGGRSGELFF. CDR3 nucleotides: TGCGCCAGCAGCAGGGGACTAGCGGGGGGGCGTTCCGGGGAGCTGTTTTTT.

The V gene is TRBV18, the J gene TRBJ1-1; 8 bases agree with TRBD1. The length of the CDR3 is 15 residues. J was trimmed by 0 bases and V by 5 bases; bases with no gene match: 5. Germline CDR1 KGHSH, CDR2 LQKENI. The CDR3 nucleotides are TGTGCCAGCTCATCGGGACAGGAAATGAACACTGAAGCTTTCTTT. Translation gives CASSSGQEMNTEAFF. Variable domain in full (rest from reference TRBV18 and TRBJ1-1): NAGVMQNPRHLVRRRGQEARLRCSPMKGHSHVYWYRQLPEEGLKFMVYLQKENIIDESGMPKERFSAEFPKEGPSILRIQQVVRGDSAAYFCASSSGQEMNTEAFFGQGTRLTVV.

This clone was counted once. The J gene is TRBJ1-4, the V gene TRBV19; the D is unclear. Trimming cost V 6 bases and J 4 bases, with 12 bases left between them. Germline-derived CDR1 and CDR2 are LNHDA and SQIVND (reference sequence). This CDR3 has 14 amino acids. The CDR3, as DNA: TGTGCCAGTAGGAGGTCCACCTATAATGAAAAACTGTTTTTT. Residues: CASRRSTYNEKLFF.

This rearrangement joins TRBV7-9 to TRBJ2-2; 11 positions match TRBD1. The CDR3 is 15 amino acids. Germline-derived CDR1 and CDR2 are SEHNR and FQNEAQ (reference sequence). J gave up 6 bases and V 6 bases, and 6 bases lay outside the gene matches. CDR3 sequence reads: CASRDTGQGAGELFF. Written as DNA, the CDR3 is TGTGCCAGCAGAGATACGGGACAGGGGGCCGGGGAGCTGTTTTTT.

The chain carries TRBV19 and TRBJ1-1; D possibly corresponds to TRBD1 (5 bases). V was clipped by 7 bases and J by 9 bases, with 15 bases between them. CDR3 length equals 12 residues. The germline gives CDR1 LNHDA, CDR2 SQIVND (reference sequence). CDR3 nucleotide sequence: TGTGCCAGTAACCAGAGCAAGGGGAAAGCTTTCTTT. This gives the protein CASNQSKGKAFF.

The V gene is TRBV28, the J gene TRBJ1-1; D perhaps matches TRBD1 (5 bases). Trimming pared 7 bases from V and 7 bases from J, leaving 19 bases between. Germline V gene data show CDR1 as MDHEN and CDR2 as SYDVKM. This CDR3 contains 14 residues. CDR3 sequence: CASNPARGVIEAFF. CDR3 coding DNA: TGTGCCAGCAACCCAGCACGGGGGGTGATTGAAGCTTTCTTT.